In its sample, the clone carrying this T cell receptor (beta chain) was seen many times. Its cognate antigen is unknown. TCR beta CDR3 sequences were amplified from RNA transcripts. The TCR CDR3 was amplified in a first-round RT-PCR using the HTBI primer set. Using its own MiXCR run on the multiplex PCR reads, TCRdb lists one record per CDR3 protein. The sample records 300,000 to 350,000 distinct CDR3 sequences, 15% to 20% being singletons. CDR3 size: 14 residues. Germline-derived CDR1 and CDR2 are ENHRY and SYGVKD. J lost 10 bases, V lost 6 bases, and 14 bases had no gene match. These data are taken from a study of T cells in Graves' hyperthyroidism and ophthalmopathy. Study-wide points: Most thyroid clonotypes expanded above 0.001 appeared in blood too.

This chain links TRBV10-3 with TRBJ1-1; 7 bases map to TRBD1. The sample consisted of blood. The origin of this receptor is a man aged 25 to 45 with Graves' hyperthyroidism. CDR3 DNA: TGTGCCATCAGACCAAACCTAGGACAGGACGGAGCTTTCTTT. Its protein is CAIRPNLGQDGAFF.